This TCR beta chain originates from a study of chemoradiotherapy in HPV16-positive cancers. Study findings and constraints: Better recurrence-free survival went with HPV-responsive T-cell expansion in HPV16-positive patients. Non-HPV-specific T cells did not expand in tumors during treatment, whereas candidate HPV-specific clones and E7-related motifs did. The functional HPV-specific definition rests on just a couple of HPV16-positive patients.

This clone is a singleton in its sample. As yet, its antigen is unknown. Repertoires were sampled repeatedly during chemoradiotherapy. The repertoire was sequenced with immunoSEQ multiplex PCR; TCRdb's copy has only in-frame clones and lacks some. The sample holds roughly 13,000 clones, nearly 70% seen once. The sequence was collected from a human donor with HPV-associated anogenital cancer. The specimen was taken from a patient who underwent chemoradiotherapy.

The CDR3 nucleotides are TGTGCCAGCAGTGACCCCGGGGGGAAGGCAGGCCAGAAAACCTATGGCTACACCTTC. Protein sequence: CASSDPGGKAGQKTYGYTF. The gene calls are TRBV6-4 and TRBJ1-2, with a possible D match to TRBD1 (5 bases). The CDR3 contains 19 residues. Germline CDR1 reads MRHNA; CDR2 reads SNTAGT. V lost 2 bases and J lost 4, with 26 bases in between.